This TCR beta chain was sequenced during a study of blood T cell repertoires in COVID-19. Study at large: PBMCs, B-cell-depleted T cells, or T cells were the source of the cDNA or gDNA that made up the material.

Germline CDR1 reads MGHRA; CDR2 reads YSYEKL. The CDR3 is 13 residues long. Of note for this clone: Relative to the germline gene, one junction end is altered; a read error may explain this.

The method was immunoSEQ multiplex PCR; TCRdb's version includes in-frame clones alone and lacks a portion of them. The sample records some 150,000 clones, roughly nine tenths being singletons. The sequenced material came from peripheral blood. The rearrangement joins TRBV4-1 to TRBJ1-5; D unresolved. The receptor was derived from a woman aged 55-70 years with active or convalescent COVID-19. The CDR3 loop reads CASSQGRDQPQHF. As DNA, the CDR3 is TGCGCCAGCAGTCAAGGACGGGATCAGCCCCAGCATTTT.